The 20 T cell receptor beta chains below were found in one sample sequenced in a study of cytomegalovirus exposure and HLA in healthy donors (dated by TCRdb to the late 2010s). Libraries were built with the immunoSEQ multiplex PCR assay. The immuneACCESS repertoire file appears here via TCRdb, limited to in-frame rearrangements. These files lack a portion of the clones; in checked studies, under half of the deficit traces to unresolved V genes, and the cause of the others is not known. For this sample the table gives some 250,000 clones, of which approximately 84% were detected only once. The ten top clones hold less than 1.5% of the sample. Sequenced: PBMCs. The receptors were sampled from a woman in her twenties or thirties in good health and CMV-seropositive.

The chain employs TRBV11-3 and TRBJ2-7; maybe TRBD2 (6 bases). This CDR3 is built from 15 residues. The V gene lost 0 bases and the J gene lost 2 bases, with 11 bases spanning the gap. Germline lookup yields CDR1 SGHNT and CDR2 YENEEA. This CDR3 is CASSLDPQRAYEQYF. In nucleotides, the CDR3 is TGTGCCAGCAGCTTAGATCCCCAGCGGGCCTACGAGCAGTACTTC.

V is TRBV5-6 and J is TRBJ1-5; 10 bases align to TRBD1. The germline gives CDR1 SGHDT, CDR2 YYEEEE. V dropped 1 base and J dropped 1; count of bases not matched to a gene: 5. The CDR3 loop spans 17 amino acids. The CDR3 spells CASSLMGQGSSNQPQHF. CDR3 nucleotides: TGTGCCAGCAGCTTGATGGGACAGGGGTCAAGCAATCAGCCCCAGCATTTT.

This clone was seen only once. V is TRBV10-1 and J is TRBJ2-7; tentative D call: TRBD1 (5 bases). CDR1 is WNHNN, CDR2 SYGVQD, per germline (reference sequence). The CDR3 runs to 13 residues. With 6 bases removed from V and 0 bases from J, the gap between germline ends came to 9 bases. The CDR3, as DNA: TGCGCCAGCAGCGAGACAGACTCCTACGAGCAGTACTTC. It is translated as CASSETDSYEQYF.

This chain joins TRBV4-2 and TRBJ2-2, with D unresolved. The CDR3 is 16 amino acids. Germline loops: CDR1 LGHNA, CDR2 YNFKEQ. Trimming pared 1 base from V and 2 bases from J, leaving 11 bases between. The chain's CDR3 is CASSQATRSNTGELFF. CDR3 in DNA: TGTGCCAGCAGCCAAGCTACGCGATCTAACACCGGGGAGCTGTTTTTT.

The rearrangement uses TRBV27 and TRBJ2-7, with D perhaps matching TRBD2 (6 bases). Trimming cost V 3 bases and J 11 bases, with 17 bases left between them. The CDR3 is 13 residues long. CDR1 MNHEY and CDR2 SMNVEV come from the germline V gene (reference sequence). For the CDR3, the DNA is TGTGCCAGCAGTTTTCAGCCGACTGGGGAGGAGTACTTC. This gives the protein CASSFQPTGEEYF.

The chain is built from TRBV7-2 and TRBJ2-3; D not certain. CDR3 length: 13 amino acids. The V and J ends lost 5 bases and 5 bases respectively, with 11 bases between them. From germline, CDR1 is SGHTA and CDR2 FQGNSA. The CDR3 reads CASSNPSVDTQYF. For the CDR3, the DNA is TGTGCCAGCAGCAACCCCAGCGTAGATACGCAGTATTTT.

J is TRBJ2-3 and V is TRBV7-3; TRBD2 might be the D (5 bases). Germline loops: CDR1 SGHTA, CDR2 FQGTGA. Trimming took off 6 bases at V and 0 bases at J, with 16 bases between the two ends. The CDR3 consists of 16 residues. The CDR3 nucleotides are TGTGCCAGCAGTCCCGGCCTGGACTGGAGCACAGATACGCAGTATTTT. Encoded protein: CASSPGLDWSTDTQYF. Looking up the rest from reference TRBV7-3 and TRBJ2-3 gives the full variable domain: GAGVSQTPSNKVTEKGKYVELRCDPISGHTALYWYRQSLGQGPEFLIYFQGTGAADDSGLPNDRFFAVRPEGSVSTLKIQRTERGDSAVYLCASSPGLDWSTDTQYFGPGTRLTVL.

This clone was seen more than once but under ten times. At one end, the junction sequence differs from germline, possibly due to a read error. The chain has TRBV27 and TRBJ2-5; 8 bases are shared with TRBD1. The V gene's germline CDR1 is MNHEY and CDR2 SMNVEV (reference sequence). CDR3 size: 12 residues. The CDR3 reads CASSQTGESQYF. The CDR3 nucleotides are TGTGCCAGCAGCCAGACAGGGGAGAGCCAGTACTTC.

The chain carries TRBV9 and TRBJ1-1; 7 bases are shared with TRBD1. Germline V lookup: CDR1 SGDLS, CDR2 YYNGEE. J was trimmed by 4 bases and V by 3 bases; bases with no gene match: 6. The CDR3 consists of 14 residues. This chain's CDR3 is CASSEGQRRTEAFF. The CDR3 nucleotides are TGTGCCAGCAGCGAGGGACAGCGTCGCACTGAAGCTTTCTTT.

CDR3 sequence: CASRRGGLAGVEQFF. The CDR3 bases are TGTGCCAGCAGAAGGGGGGGGCTAGCGGGAGTTGAGCAGTTCTTC. The V gene is TRBV6-1, the J gene TRBJ2-1; TRBD2 agrees at 10 bases. The V gene's germline CDR1 is MNHNS and CDR2 SASEGT. The CDR3 runs 15 residues. J was trimmed by 9 bases and V by 6 bases; bases with no gene match: 11.

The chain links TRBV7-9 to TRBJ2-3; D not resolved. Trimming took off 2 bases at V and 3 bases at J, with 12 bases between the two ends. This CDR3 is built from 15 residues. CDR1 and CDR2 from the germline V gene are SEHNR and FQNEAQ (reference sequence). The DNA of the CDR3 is TGTGCCAGCAGCTTATCCCCCCGAGGAACAGATACGCAGTATTTT. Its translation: CASSLSPRGTDTQYF.

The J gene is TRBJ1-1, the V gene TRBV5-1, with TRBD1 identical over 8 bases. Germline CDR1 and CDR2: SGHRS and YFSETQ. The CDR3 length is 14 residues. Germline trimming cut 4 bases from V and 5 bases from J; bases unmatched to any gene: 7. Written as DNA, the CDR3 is TGCGCCAGCAGCGTCCAGGGGGCTTTGACTGAAGCTTTCTTT. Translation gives CASSVQGALTEAFF.

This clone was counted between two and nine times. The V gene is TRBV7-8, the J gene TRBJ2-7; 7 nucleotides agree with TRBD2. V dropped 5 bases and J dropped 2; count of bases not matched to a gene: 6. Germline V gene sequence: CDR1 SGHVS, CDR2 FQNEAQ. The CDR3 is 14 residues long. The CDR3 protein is CASSPLTSTYEQYF. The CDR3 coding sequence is TGTGCCAGCAGCCCGTTGACTAGCACCTACGAGCAGTACTTC.

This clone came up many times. The CDR3 region is CASSSGLSYNEQFF. The DNA for the CDR3 is TGTGCCAGCAGCTCGGGACTATCATACAATGAGCAGTTCTTC. V and J are TRBV7-9 and TRBJ2-1, with 7 bases identical to TRBD2. There are 14 residues in the CDR3. Germline V CDR1 and CDR2: SEHNR, FQNEAQ (reference sequence). Losses at the gene ends were 4 bases for V and 4 bases for J; bases not matched to a gene: 4.

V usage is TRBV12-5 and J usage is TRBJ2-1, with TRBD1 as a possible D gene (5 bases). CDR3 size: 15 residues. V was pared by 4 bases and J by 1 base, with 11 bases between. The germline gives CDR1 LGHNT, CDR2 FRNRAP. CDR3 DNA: TGTGCTAGTGGTTGGGGCAGAGGTTCCTACAATGAGCAGTTCTTC. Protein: CASGWGRGSYNEQFF.

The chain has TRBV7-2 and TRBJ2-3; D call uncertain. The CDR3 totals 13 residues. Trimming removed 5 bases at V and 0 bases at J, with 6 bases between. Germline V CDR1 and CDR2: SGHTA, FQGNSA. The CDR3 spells CASSRGSTDTQYF. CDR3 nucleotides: TGTGCCAGCAGCCGCGGCAGCACAGATACGCAGTATTTT.

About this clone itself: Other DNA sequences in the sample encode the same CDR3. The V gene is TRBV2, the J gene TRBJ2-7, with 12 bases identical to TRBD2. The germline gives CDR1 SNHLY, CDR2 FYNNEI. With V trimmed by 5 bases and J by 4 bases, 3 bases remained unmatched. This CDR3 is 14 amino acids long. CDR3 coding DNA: TGTGCCAGCAGTTTGACTAGCGGGAGTTACGAGCAGTACTTC. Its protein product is CASSLTSGSYEQYF.

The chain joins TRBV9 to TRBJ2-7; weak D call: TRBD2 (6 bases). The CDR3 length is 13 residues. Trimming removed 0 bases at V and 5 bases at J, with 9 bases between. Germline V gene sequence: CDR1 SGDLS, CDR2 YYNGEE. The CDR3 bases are TGTGCCAGCAGCGTAGTGGGGGGTCACGAGCAGTACTTC. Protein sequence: CASSVVGGHEQYF. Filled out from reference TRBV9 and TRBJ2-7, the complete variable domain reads DSGVTQTPKHLITATGQRVTLRCSPRSGDLSVYWYQQSLDQGLQFLIQYYNGEERAKGNILERFSAQQFPDLHSELNLSSLELGDSALYFCASSVVGGHEQYFGPGTRLTVT.

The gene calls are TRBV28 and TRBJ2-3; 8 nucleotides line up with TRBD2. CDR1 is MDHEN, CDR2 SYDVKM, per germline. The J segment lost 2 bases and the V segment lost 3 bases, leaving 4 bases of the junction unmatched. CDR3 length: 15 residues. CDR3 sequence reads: CASSLRAGDTDTQYF. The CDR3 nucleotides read TGTGCCAGCAGTTTGAGAGCGGGAGACACAGATACGCAGTATTTT. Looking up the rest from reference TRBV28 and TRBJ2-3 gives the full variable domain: DVKVTQSSRYLVKRTGEKVFLECVQDMDHENMFWYRQDPGLGLRLIYFSYDVKMKEKGDIPEGYSVSREKKERFSLILESASTNQTSMYLCASSLRAGDTDTQYFGPGTRLTVL.

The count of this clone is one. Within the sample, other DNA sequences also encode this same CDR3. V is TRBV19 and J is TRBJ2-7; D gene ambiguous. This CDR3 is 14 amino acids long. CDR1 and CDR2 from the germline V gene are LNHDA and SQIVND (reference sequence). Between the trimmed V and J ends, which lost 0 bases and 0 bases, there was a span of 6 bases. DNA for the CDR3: TGTGCCAGTAGTATAGACCATAGCTCCTACGAGCAGTACTTC. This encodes CASSIDHSSYEQYF.